Shown below are 28 T cell receptor beta chains from a single sample sequenced in a study of blood T cell repertoires in COVID-19. The protocol was immunoSEQ multiplex PCR, while the TCRdb copy is restricted to in-frame clones and leaves out a portion. The repertoire consists of some 80,000 clones, with more than 75% occurring once and the leading ten covering about 8.5%. Material for sequencing was peripheral blood. These TCRs come from a man older than 75 with active or convalescent COVID-19.

V gene TRBV11-3 combines with J gene TRBJ2-2, with D maybe TRBD1 (5 bases). Trimming took off 1 base at V and 1 base at J, with 7 bases between the two ends. The CDR3 extends over 15 amino acids. Germline assignment: CDR1 SGHNT and CDR2 YENEEA. The CDR3 nucleotides are TGTGCCAGCAGCTTAGCCAGGGTGAACACCGGGGAGCTGTTTTTT. It encodes CASSLARVNTGELFF.

The chain joins TRBV5-5 to TRBJ2-3, with TRBD2 matching 14 bases. The CDR3 spans 16 residues. Germline assignment: CDR1 SGHKS and CDR2 YYEKEE (reference sequence). V was pared by 3 bases and J by 2 bases, with 2 bases of the junction left unmatched. CDR3 DNA sequence: TGTGCCAGCAGCTCGGGACTAGCGGGGGTCACAGATACGCAGTATTTT. Amino acids: CASSSGLAGVTDTQYF.

This rearrangement joins TRBV21-1 to TRBJ2-7; TRBD1 was called by the table and not checked on the DNA. TRBV21-1 is a listed pseudogene. The CDR3 has 14 residues. The CDR3 sequence: CASSIGTAGYEQYV. In nucleotides, the CDR3 is TGTGCCAGCAGCATCGGGACAGCGGGCTACGAGCAGTACGTC.

The V call is TRBV19, the J call TRBJ1-3; 9 nucleotides line up with TRBD1. CDR1 and CDR2 from the germline V gene are LNHDA and SQIVND (reference sequence). The trim removed 3 bases at V and 2 bases at J, leaving 5 bases unmatched. CDR3 length: 16 residues. CDR3: CASSISGQGPGNTIYF. The CDR3 region has the DNA TGTGCCAGTAGTATTTCGGGACAGGGACCTGGAAACACCATATATTTT. Together with reference TRBV19 and TRBJ1-3, the CDR3 gives the full variable domain: DGGITQSPKYLFRKEGQNVTLSCEQNLNHDAMYWYRQDPGQGLRLIYYSQIVNDFQKGDIAEGYSVSREKKESFPLTVTSAQKNPTAFYLCASSISGQGPGNTIYFGEGSWLTVV.

V gene TRBV6-5 combines with J gene TRBJ1-4; 9 bases match TRBD1. From germline, CDR1 is MNHEY and CDR2 SVGAGI. This CDR3 comprises 15 residues. The J segment lost 10 bases and the V segment lost 2 bases, leaving 8 bases of the junction unmatched. This CDR3 reads CASSYQTGGKGKLFF. The CDR3 DNA sequence: TGTGCCAGCAGTTACCAAACAGGGGGCAAGGGAAAACTGTTTTTT.

This clone was counted only a few times. This sequence joins TRBV19 and TRBJ1-2; TRBD1 matches 7 bases. Germline CDR1 reads LNHDA; CDR2 reads SQIVND (reference sequence). V shed 3 bases and J 8 bases; nucleotides not matched to a gene: 6. The CDR3 runs 13 residues. CDR3 protein: CASSMGQRRGYTF. The CDR3 DNA reads TGTGCCAGTAGTATGGGACAGCGTCGAGGCTACACCTTC.

In regard to this clone: The same CDR3 is also encoded by other DNA sequences in this sample. V and J are TRBV11-2 and TRBJ2-5; 7 bases align to TRBD1. The germline gives CDR1 SGHAT, CDR2 FQNNGV. The length of the CDR3 is 14 residues. J gave up 5 bases and V 0 bases, and 3 bases lay outside the gene matches. The CDR3 region has the DNA TGTGCCAGCAGCTTAGAAAGGGGGCGGGAGACCCAGTACTTC. Protein product: CASSLERGRETQYF.

This clone counts as medium-sized. The chain joins TRBV19 to TRBJ2-2; the D is unclear. Germline V gene lookup returns CDR1 LNHDA and CDR2 SQIVND (reference sequence). Trimming removed 2 bases from V and 1 base from J, with 5 bases in between. The CDR3 has 14 amino acids. The CDR3 here is CASSISRNTGELFF. CDR3 in DNA: TGTGCCAGTAGTATATCGCGGAACACCGGGGAGCTGTTTTTT. Together with reference TRBV19 and TRBJ2-2, the CDR3 gives the full variable domain: DGGITQSPKYLFRKEGQNVTLSCEQNLNHDAMYWYRQDPGQGLRLIYYSQIVNDFQKGDIAEGYSVSREKKESFPLTVTSAQKNPTAFYLCASSISRNTGELFFGEGSRLTVL.

V is TRBV5-4 and J is TRBJ2-3, with a weak D call TRBD1 (5 bases). V dropped 0 bases and J dropped 2 bases, with 7 bases sitting between them. Per the germline V gene, CDR1 is SGHNT and CDR2 is YYREEE (reference sequence). This CDR3 contains 14 residues. The CDR3 is CASSLEGPTDTQYF. CDR3 DNA: TGTGCCAGCAGCTTGGAGGGGCCCACAGATACGCAGTATTTT.

The gene calls are TRBV11-2 and TRBJ1-1; D uncertain. The CDR3 is made up of 12 amino acids. Germline V gives CDR1 SGHAT, CDR2 FQNNGV. Trimming stripped 3 bases from V and 4 bases from J, with 6 bases between. This chain's CDR3 is CASSFLRTEAFF. For the CDR3, the DNA is TGTGCCAGCAGCTTCCTGCGCACTGAAGCTTTCTTT.

This chain uses TRBV6-5 with TRBJ2-2; a possible D gene is TRBD1 (7 bases). The germline V gene encodes CDR1 MNHEY and CDR2 SVGAGI. The CDR3 length is 15 residues. Trimming took 5 bases from V and 7 from J, leaving 17 bases between them. This CDR3 is CASSLAGGPNGELFF. The CDR3 DNA sequence: TGTGCCAGCAGTCTTGCAGGGGGGCCGAACGGGGAGCTGTTTTTT.

J is TRBJ2-1 and V is TRBV14; a weak D match, TRBD2 (5 bases). V lost 1 base to trimming and J lost 6 bases, with 10 bases between them. CDR1 is SGHDN and CDR2 is FVKESK in the germline V gene. The CDR3 has 14 amino acids. CDR3 bases: TGTGCCAGCAGCCAAGTGCGGGCCGGCAATGAGCAGTTCTTC. It yields the protein CASSQVRAGNEQFF.

The chain has TRBV7-8 and TRBJ2-5; D unclear. Trimming took 1 base from V and 0 from J, leaving 6 bases between them. CDR1 is SGHVS and CDR2 is FQNEAQ in the germline V gene. This CDR3 is built from 14 residues. The CDR3 coding sequence is TGTGCCAGCAGCTTAGTCAGGAACCAAGAGACCCAGTACTTC. Protein product: CASSLVRNQETQYF. Based on the CDR3 plus reference TRBV7-8 and TRBJ2-5, the full variable domain is GAGVSQSPRYKVAKRGQDVALRCDPISGHVSLFWYQQALGQGPEFLTYFQNEAQLDKSGLPSDRFFAERPEGSVSTLKIQRTQQEDSAVYLCASSLVRNQETQYFGPGTRLLVL.

This chain uses TRBV7-2 with TRBJ1-5; D is perhaps TRBD1 (6 bases). Germline-derived CDR1 and CDR2 are SGHTA and FQGNSA. V lost 1 base and J 2 bases, leaving 15 bases between the germline ends. This CDR3 has 17 residues. The chain's CDR3 is CASSLGVGGLGNQPQHF. The CDR3 DNA sequence: TGTGCCAGCAGCTTAGGGGTAGGGGGATTGGGCAATCAGCCCCAGCATTTT.

The chain is built from TRBV19 and TRBJ1-1; 10 bases align to TRBD1. Unmatched junction bases numbered 11, after V lost 5 bases and J lost 8 bases. The CDR3 is 15 amino acids. CDR1 and CDR2 (germline): LNHDA, SQIVND (reference sequence). CDR3 DNA sequence: TGTGCCAGTAGTGCCCCCCGTGGGACAGGGGCCGAAGCTTTCTTT. It specifies CASSAPRGTGAEAFF. Complete variable domain (other parts from reference TRBV19 and TRBJ1-1): DGGITQSPKYLFRKEGQNVTLSCEQNLNHDAMYWYRQDPGQGLRLIYYSQIVNDFQKGDIAEGYSVSREKKESFPLTVTSAQKNPTAFYLCASSAPRGTGAEAFFGQGTRLTVV.

Only one count was recorded for this clone. The chain couples TRBV6-5 to TRBJ1-1, with no clear D. The CDR3 length is 16 residues. The germline V gene encodes CDR1 MNHEY and CDR2 SVGAGI. The V gene lost 4 bases and the J gene lost 1 base, with 16 bases spanning the gap. The CDR3 protein is CASSSYPRSGNTEAFF. The CDR3 nucleotides read TGTGCCAGCAGTTCCTACCCTCGGTCAGGGAACACTGAAGCTTTCTTT.

The V and J genes are TRBV5-1 and TRBJ2-2; D might be TRBD2 (5 bases). CDR1 and CDR2 from the germline V gene are SGHRS and YFSETQ. The V end was cut by 4 bases, the J end by 4 bases, with 11 bases between. The CDR3 totals 14 residues. This CDR3 is CASSRVRGTGELFF. CDR3 nucleotides: TGCGCCAGCAGCCGGGTTCGGGGCACCGGGGAGCTGTTTTTT.

The chain links TRBV5-4 to TRBJ2-7; 12 nucleotides match TRBD1. With V trimmed by 2 bases and J by 5 bases, 2 bases remained unmatched. Germline CDR1 and CDR2: SGHNT and YYREEE (reference sequence). The CDR3 is made up of 14 amino acids. CDR3 nucleotides: TGTGCCAGCAGCTTTGGGACAGGGGGCAACGAGCAGTACGTC. Its translation is CASSFGTGGNEQYV.

The chain recombines TRBV6-4 with TRBJ1-2; 7 nucleotides agree with TRBD1. Germline V gene lookup returns CDR1 MRHNA and CDR2 SNTAGT. V was clipped by 9 bases and J by 6 bases; unmatched bases: 4. CDR3 length: 11 amino acids. The CDR3 spells CARDRAHGYTF. The CDR3 region has the DNA TGTGCCAGAGACAGGGCCCATGGCTACACCTTC.

The chain combines TRBV7-9 with TRBJ1-2; 7 bases line up with TRBD1. The CDR3 loop spans 14 amino acids. V gave up 3 bases and J gave up 7 bases; unmatched junction bases: 8. Germline V gives CDR1 SEHNR, CDR2 FQNEAQ (reference sequence). CDR3 coding DNA: TGTGCCAGCAGCTTTAGGGGGCCGGAGGGTGGCTACACCTTC. It encodes CASSFRGPEGGYTF.

This chain uses TRBV2 with TRBJ1-2; weak D call: TRBD1 (6 bases). The germline V gene has CDR1 SNHLY and CDR2 FYNNEI. V was shortened by 0 bases and J by 2 bases, with 10 bases between the two germline ends. The CDR3 consists of 15 residues. The CDR3 DNA follows: TGTGCCAGCAGTGAAGCGCTAACAGGGAACTATGGCTACACCTTC. It encodes CASSEALTGNYGYTF.

The V gene is TRBV6-5, the J gene TRBJ1-6, with D possibly TRBD1 on 5 matching bases. V was clipped by 6 bases and J by 3 bases, with 9 bases between them. CDR3 length: 14 residues. The germline gives CDR1 MNHEY, CDR2 SVGAGI. The CDR3 DNA sequence: TGTGCCAGCAGGACAGCCTACTATAATTCACCCCTCCACTTT. It translates to CASRTAYYNSPLHF.

The V gene is TRBV19, the J gene TRBJ1-4; D is perhaps TRBD1 (6 bases). V was cut by 3 bases and J by 6 bases, with 11 bases left in between. CDR1 and CDR2 (germline): LNHDA, SQIVND (reference sequence). The CDR3 length is 14 residues. CDR3 sequence (DNA): TGTGCCAGTAGTATTGGGACACCAGATGAAAAACTGTTTTTT. It yields the protein CASSIGTPDEKLFF.

This clone was recorded a few times. This chain uses TRBV2 with TRBJ1-6; D is perhaps TRBD1 (6 bases). Germline V CDR1 and CDR2: SNHLY, FYNNEI. Trimming left V 7 bases short and J 6 bases short, with 13 bases between. The CDR3 sequence is 14 residues long. The CDR3 sequence is CASTEGGANSPLHF. The CDR3, as DNA: TGTGCCAGCACGGAAGGGGGAGCTAATTCACCCCTCCACTTT.

The chain uses TRBV18 and TRBJ2-2; the D is unclear. Per germline, CDR1 KGHSH and CDR2 LQKENI. V gave up 0 bases and J gave up 0 bases, with 8 bases separating them. The CDR3 extends over 16 amino acids. CDR3 sequence: CASSPPSRANTGELFF. As DNA, the CDR3 is TGTGCCAGCTCACCACCGAGCCGAGCGAACACCGGGGAGCTGTTTTTT.

This rearrangement joins TRBV14 to TRBJ2-5; possibly TRBD1 for D (7 bases). Germline-derived CDR1 and CDR2 are SGHDN and FVKESK. The CDR3 spans 15 residues. V was clipped by 6 bases and J by 5 bases, with 19 bases between them. The CDR3 protein is CASRPGQRARETQYF. The CDR3 DNA reads TGTGCCAGCAGACCGGGACAGCGGGCCAGGGAGACCCAGTACTTC.

This clone was counted once. The chain couples TRBV12-3 or TRBV12-4 to TRBJ2-5, with D perhaps TRBD2 (5 bases). CDR3 length equals 13 residues. The V gene lost 3 bases and the J gene lost 5 bases, with 10 bases spanning the gap. DNA of the CDR3: TGTGCCAGCAGTTTGATAGGGAGTGAGACCCAGTACTTC. It is translated as CASSLIGSETQYF.

This clone has a single count. The chain has TRBV19 and TRBJ2-2; 8 bases are a match to TRBD1. V shed 7 bases and J 5 bases; nucleotides not matched to a gene: 6. This CDR3 is 14 amino acids long. The germline V gene encodes CDR1 LNHDA and CDR2 SQIVND (reference sequence). The CDR3 region is CASKQQGDTGELFF. Here the CDR3 DNA reads TGTGCCAGTAAGCAACAGGGGGATACCGGGGAGCTGTTTTTT.